This TCR beta chain was sequenced during a study of cytomegalovirus exposure and HLA in healthy donors (dated 2017 in TCRdb). Background on the whole study: An earlier analysis of roughly 500 of the donors reported under 300 Gb of sequence data and 117 million unique TCR beta sequences obtained from about 200 million T cells. An early release covering roughly 580 HLA-typed donors comprised roughly 300 gigabases of sequencing data and approximately 85 million unique TCR sequences. The genetic ancestry cluster associated with self-reported Caucasian donors included around 76% of the roughly 380 genotyped donors. The study aimed to test whether cataloging public T cell receptors could reveal signatures of past pathogen exposure. The study profiled the T cell repertoires of 500 to 800 subjects by immunosequencing and related them to cytomegalovirus serostatus. Along with the roughly 670-subject first cohort, a separate validation cohort of some 130 different subjects was used. The study combined high-throughput TCR immunosequencing, statistical association of individual TCRs with disease status, and machine learning to predict cytomegalovirus infection status. A later analysis re-examined previously published TCR beta repertoires from 600 to 700 donors and added high-resolution HLA genotyping to investigate patterns of TCR occurrence. In the later analysis, no new phenotypic data were used to find candidate immune exposures; instead, reliance was placed on TCR beta sequences and their occurrence across donors. To decide whether each TCR beta V gene segment behaved as functional or pseudogenic, an earlier analysis of several hundred of the donors relied on high-throughput TCR beta sequencing. Donor age, sex, ethnicity and CMV serostatus were compiled alongside the repertoire data. Genome-wide SNP genotypes for about three fifths of the 666 donors were used in a later genetic analysis, which treated that subset as a discovery cohort. All discovery cohort repertoires had been generated on a single sequencing platform. Both class I and class II loci were covered by HLA typing, at four-digit resolution. The number of donors typed differed by locus, with about 629-630 for A, B, C, DRB1 and DQB1, around 500 for DQA1, over 600 for DPA1, and 400 to 490 for DPB1. About 5 DR-DQ haplotypes were handled as single units for association and clustering, since linkage in the cohort was strong. Among roughly 400 genotyped donors of the cohort, an average of roughly 230,000 unique TCR beta nucleotide sequences was sequenced per donor, of which 15% to 20% were non-productive.

The full study reports these points: Some IMGT-functional V segments, including TRBV6-2 and TRBV6-3, could not be told apart with the 87-base-pair reads, so those segments were excluded. The only immune exposure information available for the cohort was CMV serostatus. An earlier analysis of roughly 570 of the donors showed that most TCR beta V segments appeared in productive rearrangements either about 87% or about 30% of the time, which broadly matched IMGT annotations. A later analysis reported that several top co-occurrence clusters appeared linked to parvovirus B19, influenza, CMV and Epstein-Barr virus. A further reported finding was that TCR beta sequences accurately predicted the HLA-A and HLA-B alleles for most subjects in the first cohort. In vitro tests confirmed that a few of the cytomegalovirus-associated TCR beta chains recognize cytomegalovirus antigens. A later analysis associated 16,951 TCR beta sequences with specific HLA alleles at a false discovery rate of 0.05. Across donors, most TCR sequences were observed very rarely, whereas some public TCRs were present in many individuals. Compared with the approximately 710-donor mean, donors in an Asian-associated ancestry cluster had fewer N-insertions in productive TCRs, according to a later genetic analysis. The cohort was sequenced for TCR beta chains only, and without alpha or paired-chain data the features that could be detected were limited. When HLA alleles, especially DR and DQ, strongly co-occurred, attributing TCR associations to individual alleles was difficult. A later analysis found that most CMV-associated TCR beta chains appeared HLA-restricted, with HLA associations seemingly driven largely by CMV exposure. In a later analysis, HLA-associated TCR beta chains were found to be more clonally expanded and to have lower generation probabilities than equally common non-associated chains. An association between a missense DCLRE1C variant and V-gene and J-gene trimming of TCR beta chains was found in a later genetic analysis and replicated in an independent cohort. Because HLA typing was missing for some donors at each locus, association tests included only the typed subset. The authors suggested that the approach could potentially be generalized to other disease states and immunological phenotypes. Correlated functional status among segregating V segments might be attributable to linkage disequilibrium, but an unknown experimental factor could not be ruled out. In the study, some 180 TCR beta chains were listed as associated with cytomegalovirus. Because counts were too low, about 17 rarely observed V segments, including chromosome 9 orphons, were excluded from the earlier analysis of several hundred of the donors. A cluster of highly shared sequence variants was judged likely to be a technical artifact of the sequencing pipeline. In both the original and validation cohorts, the classifier was reported to diagnose cytomegalovirus status with high specificity and sensitivity. In a later analysis, the rate of TCR association differed among HLA loci, with DRB1 alleles having the most associated TCRs and HLA-C alleles having the fewest. Presence/absence analyses assumed roughly uniform sequencing depth across donors, an assumption that may not hold.

The germline V gene encodes CDR1 SEHNR and CDR2 FQNEAQ (reference sequence). There are 18 amino acids in the CDR3, from cysteine to phenylalanine inclusive. Only the CDR3 part of the read is kept: 54 bases, read in frame from the first base. Trimming takes 9 bases from V and 3 bases from J, and the germline ends sit 28 bases apart. This clone has a single count. It lacks a known antigen. No qualities accompany the bases; no much larger clone lies one base away. The method behind the library was the immunoSEQ multiplex PCR assay. For the multiplex PCR, a mixture combining 60 forward primers for TCR Vbeta segments and 13 reverse primers for TCR Jbeta segments was used. Amplification of the CDR3 region of rearranged TCR beta genes was performed with a multiplex PCR assay on genomic DNA. The Illumina HiSeq System was used to sequence the amplified TCR beta libraries as 87-base-pair reads. The study's processing was this. A later analysis tallied some 79 million unique TCR beta chains across the approximately 670 repertoires, and some 10 million of those chains were shared by two or more donors. A nearest-neighbor algorithm error-corrected the raw reads and collapsed the reads into unique sequences, merging closely related sequences to remove PCR and sequencing errors. To assign V, D and J gene segments, CDR3 sequences were aligned to IMGT reference sequences. For a sequence to be retained, at least a six-nucleotide match to both a V gene segment and a J gene segment was required. A rearrangement counted as productive if the CDR3 had no stop codons and remained in frame with V and J, and every other rearrangement counted as non-productive. Following IMGT convention, CDR3 was defined as the stretch from the second conserved V-encoded cysteine to the conserved J-encoded phenylalanine. The earlier analysis of about 530 of the donors excluded any sequence lacking an unambiguous match to a single V gene segment. An earlier analysis of fewer than 750 of the donors called V segments functional above 56.7% productive rearrangements and segregating when the between-donor standard deviation exceeded 5%. A statistical classification framework was built to diagnose cytomegalovirus status from the catalog of TCR beta chain sequences. A later analysis assigned V and J genes by comparing TCR nucleotide sequences with IMGT/GENE-DB human TR gene sequences. A later analysis assigned CDR3 sequences and most-parsimonious VDJ recombination scenarios with the TCRdist pipeline. A later analysis defined each TCR beta chain by its CDR3 amino acid sequence plus V-gene family, and excluded reads lacking a unique V-gene family. As a way to deal with suspected cross-contamination and a sequencing artifact, a later analysis dropped over 550 nucleotide sequences that were highly shared and had low generation probability. In a later analysis, a clonal expansion index was calculated for each public chain from normalized within-repertoire ranks of inferred template counts. A later analysis computed generation probabilities with a VDJ recombination model fitted to out-of-frame rearrangements, and checked the results against IGoR. Hypergeometric tests were used in a later analysis to score TCR-TCR, TCR-HLA and TCR-CMV co-occurrence, with a repertoire-size bias correction applied to the TCR pairs. In a later analysis, false discovery rates were estimated by permuting HLA or CMV assignments 20 times. In a later analysis, co-occurring TCRs were grouped using DBSCAN, with TCRdist sequence similarity added in when clustering inside HLA-allele-positive subsets. Repertoires with fewer than 30,000 or more than 120,000 public chains were left out of co-occurrence clustering, as were several repertoires with anomalous nucleotide sharing. Entries here come from immuneACCESS through TCRdb and include only in-frame sequences with V and J called. Some clones fail to appear in such tables; in the studies checked, an unresolved V gene covers under half of the shortfall, and the cause of the remainder is unknown. V, J and clone size reflect that table, while D and trimming were determined from the DNA. For this sample the table gives around 150,000 clones, of which more than 75% were detected only once. The top ten clonotypes cover just over 5% of the sample.

In total, roughly 670 healthy bone marrow donors made up the cohort. At the time of sampling, every cohort member was nominally healthy, though immune exposures that went unrecorded were likely present. The donor was CMV seronegative and belonged to the group of roughly 330 seronegative cohort members. Each donor provided a peripheral blood sample, and peripheral blood mononuclear cells were used for TCR beta sequencing. Genomic DNA extraction from the blood cell samples was performed with the Qiagen DNeasy Blood Extraction Kit. This chain is built from TRBV7-9 and TRBJ2-3; TRBD1 is a weak D gene call, 5 bases matching. The sequenced sample was PBMCs. The receptor was derived from a male donor in good health and CMV-seronegative. The CDR3 loop reads CASELIGVDLDLTDTQYF. Read as DNA, the sequence is TGTGCCAGTGAGCTTATAGGGGTTGATCTGGACCTTACAGATACGCAGTATTTT. When the CDR3 is completed using the reference TRBV7-9 and TRBJ2-3 genes on either side, the full variable domain is DTGVSQNPRHKITKRGQNVTFRCDPISEHNRLYWYRQTLGQGPEFLTYFQNEAQLEKSRLLSDRFSAERPKGSFSTLEIQRTEQGDSAMYLCASELIGVDLDLTDTQYFGPGTRLTVL.